These 14 T cell receptor beta chains came from one sample sequenced in a study of blood T cell repertoires in COVID-19 (dated by TCRdb to 2020 to 2021). The library was obtained by the immunoSEQ multiplex PCR assay. The table was pulled from immuneACCESS by TCRdb, which kept in-frame rearrangements only. Such tables lose some clones; where checked, under half of the loss comes from unresolved V genes, and the rest has no known cause. Within this sample are around 300,000 clones, with around 90% of them counted one time only. The top ten constitute about 0.94% of the sample. Input material: peripheral blood. Receptors originate from a woman between 40 and 55 years old who had recovered from COVID-19.

CDR3 DNA sequence: TGTGCCAGCAGCCAAGATCCCCTCGTTCTAGCGGGAAAGGGGCAGTACTTC. Translation: CASSQDPLVLAGKGQYF. The chain uses TRBV4-2 and TRBJ2-7; 9 bases fit TRBD2. The CDR3 is 17 amino acids. Germline assignment: CDR1 LGHNA and CDR2 YNFKEQ. V gave up 0 bases and J gave up 9 bases; unmatched junction bases: 15.

The chain employs TRBV11-1 and TRBJ2-1, with 7 positions matching TRBD1. From germline, CDR1 is SGHAT and CDR2 FQDESV (reference sequence). This CDR3 is 16 amino acids long. V dropped 1 base and J dropped 3; count of bases not matched to a gene: 6. This chain's CDR3 is CASSLEAGGNYNEQFF. The CDR3 DNA sequence: TGTGCCAGCAGCTTAGAAGCAGGGGGAAACTACAATGAGCAGTTCTTC.

The V call is TRBV30, the J call TRBJ1-1; maybe TRBD1 (5 bases). V was trimmed by 8 bases and J by 2 bases, leaving 12 bases between them. Germline assignment: CDR1 GTSNPN and CDR2 SVGIG (reference sequence). The CDR3 consists of 12 residues. The CDR3 here is CAGGPGNTEAFF. The CDR3 nucleotides read TGTGCCGGGGGTCCGGGTAACACTGAAGCTTTCTTT.

The chain employs TRBV28 and TRBJ1-6; D uncertain. The CDR3 extends over 13 amino acids. V was shortened by 3 bases and J by 7 bases, with 7 bases between the two germline ends. Germline V lookup: CDR1 MDHEN, CDR2 SYDVKM. The CDR3 DNA reads TGTGCCAGCAGTTTGGGCAGGAATTCACCCCTCCACTTT. Translating it yields CASSLGRNSPLHF. The variable domain in full, completed from reference TRBV28 and TRBJ1-6, reads DVKVTQSSRYLVKRTGEKVFLECVQDMDHENMFWYRQDPGLGLRLIYFSYDVKMKEKGDIPEGYSVSREKKERFSLILESASTNQTSMYLCASSLGRNSPLHFGNGTRLTVT.

V usage is TRBV19 and J usage is TRBJ2-1; perhaps TRBD1 as D (5 bases). Trimming left V 4 bases short and J 1 base short, with 8 bases between. This CDR3 is 14 amino acids long. Germline values: CDR1 LNHDA, CDR2 SQIVND (reference sequence). CDR3 protein: CASSKGISYNEQFF. CDR3 coding DNA: TGTGCCAGTAGTAAGGGGATTTCCTACAATGAGCAGTTCTTC.

The chain employs TRBV11-2 and TRBJ2-1; D possibly corresponds to TRBD1 (6 bases). Trimming left V 0 bases short and J 5 bases short, with 14 bases between. This CDR3 comprises 16 residues. Germline loops: CDR1 SGHAT, CDR2 FQNNGV. The CDR3 is CASSLDAVQGDNEQFF. As DNA, the CDR3 is TGTGCCAGCAGCTTAGATGCGGTACAGGGTGACAATGAGCAGTTCTTC.

V usage is TRBV19 and J usage is TRBJ2-2, with TRBD1 as a possible D gene (6 bases). The CDR3 has 14 amino acids. Trimming shortened V by 6 bases and J by 7 bases, and 15 bases separated the two germline ends. Germline CDR1 and CDR2: LNHDA and SQIVND (reference sequence). In DNA form, the CDR3 reads TGTGCCAGTAGCCACAGGGAATTGGGCGGGGAGCTGTTTTTT. Amino acids: CASSHRELGGELFF.

CDR3 protein: CASSVGGTSGRDEQFF. As DNA, the CDR3 is TGTGCCAGCAGCGTAGGGGGGACTAGCGGGAGGGATGAGCAGTTCTTC. This chain joins TRBV9 and TRBJ2-1; 16 bases fit TRBD2. The length of the CDR3 is 16 residues. Germline CDR1 SGDLS, CDR2 YYNGEE. Germline trimming cut 0 bases from V and 8 bases from J; bases unmatched to any gene: 2.

The V call is TRBV29-1, the J call TRBJ2-1; TRBD2 aligns across 13 bases. The CDR3 has 18 residues. Germline values: CDR1 SQVTM, CDR2 ANQGSEA. J gave up 3 bases and V 0 bases, and 8 bases lay outside the gene matches. The CDR3 nucleotides read TGCAGCGTTGAAGAAGGACTAGCGGGAGTGGGTGGCTACAATGAGCAGTTCTTC. Translating it yields CSVEEGLAGVGGYNEQFF.

The chain couples TRBV10-3 to TRBJ1-1; 8 positions agree with TRBD1. Germline lookup yields CDR1 ENHRY and CDR2 SYGVKD. V trimming: 3 bases; J trimming: 4 bases; junction bases outside the gene matches: 7. This CDR3 region has 15 residues. This CDR3 is CAISEDRGDSTEAFF. The CDR3 DNA is TGTGCCATCAGTGAAGACAGGGGTGACTCCACTGAAGCTTTCTTT.

This clone appeared once. The V gene is TRBV4-2, the J gene TRBJ2-1, with 9 bases lining up with TRBD1. Trimming cost V 4 bases and J 1 base; bases outside gene matches: 5. Germline V gene sequence: CDR1 LGHNA, CDR2 YNFKEQ. The CDR3 length is 16 residues. CDR3 in amino acids: CASSPRDRDSYNEQFF. The CDR3 DNA sequence: TGTGCCAGCAGCCCCCGGGACAGGGATTCCTACAATGAGCAGTTCTTC.

This chain links TRBV27 with TRBJ2-2; 10 bases are shared with TRBD2. Germline-derived CDR1 and CDR2 are MNHEY and SMNVEV (reference sequence). The V gene end was trimmed by 6 bases and the J gene end by 5 bases; junction bases not matched to a gene: 3. The CDR3 has 14 amino acids. CDR3 sequence reads: CASRETSGTGELFF. The CDR3 bases are TGTGCCAGCAGGGAGACTAGCGGGACCGGGGAGCTGTTTTTT.

V gene TRBV3-1 (or the pseudogene TRBV3-2) combines with J gene TRBJ2-3, with 11 bases that match TRBD2. The CDR3 is 14 amino acids. The germline V gene encodes CDR1 LGHDT and CDR2 YNNKEL (reference sequence). The ends lost 10 bases at V and 0 bases at J; junction bases unmatched: 3. CDR3 nucleotides: TGTGCCACCCGGACTAGCGGGAGCACAGATACGCAGTATTTT. It specifies CATRTSGSTDTQYF.

This rearrangement joins TRBV9 to TRBJ2-2; D not certain. Germline values: CDR1 SGDLS, CDR2 YYNGEE. The CDR3 has 16 residues. Trimming stripped 1 base from V and 3 bases from J, with 13 bases between. The CDR3 spells CASSVHYRGDTGELFF. CDR3 in DNA: TGTGCCAGCAGCGTACACTACCGAGGAGACACCGGGGAGCTGTTTTTT.